This TCR beta chain was recorded in a study of T-cell memory formation after mild COVID-19. Study summary: TCR clusters largely stayed donor specific.

In TCRdb, the 5' RACE reads were re-called with MiXCR into one record per CDR3 protein. In the table there are about 420,000 distinct CDR3 sequences, less than 25% of which are singletons. V dropped 4 bases and J dropped 4 bases, with 13 bases sitting between them. Germline CDR1 LGHDT, CDR2 YNNKEL (reference sequence). This CDR3 spans 14 amino acids. The genes are TRBV3-1 and TRBJ2-5; D could derive from TRBD1 or TRBD2 (5 bases each). The sequenced sample consisted of PBMCs or a T cell subset sorted from them (not recorded which). This TCR derives from an adult woman who had mild COVID-19 (a few samples of this study predate the infection). Cell type and time point are not known. CDR3 DNA sequence: TGTGCCAGCAGCCCTACGGGAAGGGGAGAGACCCAGTACTTC. This gives the protein CASSPTGRGETQYF.